The rows below give T cell receptor beta chains drawn from one sample of a study of blood T cells in healthy people across ages. TCRdb fed the 5' RACE reads into MiXCR, producing one record per CDR3 protein. Of roughly 1.5 million distinct CDR3 sequences listed, 35% to 45% are singletons. What was sequenced was blood. The receptors here all came from a woman younger than 35 in good health. Each CDR3 is given with its conserved first and last residue. The D gene is left open where the match is weak. A clone size is listed for some rows: how often the clone was seen (once, few, many), or a class if it is expanded.

>TRBJ1-2|NA|TRBV9|NA
CASSVHGTIGYTF
TGTGCCAGCAGCGTCCACGGTACAATTGGCTACACCTTC
>TRBJ2-1|NA|TRBV7-2|NA
CASSLAQGKYEQFF
TGTGCCAGCAGCCTAGCGCAGGGAAAATATGAGCAGTTCTTC
>TRBJ1-6|NA|TRBV20-1|NA
CSAEGVRNSPLHF
TGCAGTGCGGAGGGGGTTAGGAATTCACCCCTCCACTTT
>TRBJ2-3|NA|TRBV18|few
CASSTRRTSTDTQYF
TGTGCCAGCTCAACCAGGAGGACTAGCACAGATACGCAGTATTTT
>TRBJ2-1|TRBD2|TRBV4-3|few
CASSQDLRGAGGPDEQFF
TGCGCCAGCAGCCAAGATCTAAGGGGCGCGGGAGGGCCCGATGAGCAGTTCTTC
>TRBJ2-3|TRBD2|TRBV7-2|NA
CASIRLAGADTQYF
TGTGCCAGCATCCGACTAGCGGGAGCAGATACGCAGTATTTT
>TRBJ2-3|TRBD2|TRBV10-3|many
CAISPGTSGRSDTQYF
TGTGCCATCAGCCCCGGGACTAGCGGGAGATCAGATACGCAGTATTTT
>TRBJ1-2|NA|TRBV29-1|NA
CSVDYGQSYGYTF
TGCAGCGTTGACTACGGGCAGTCCTATGGCTACACCTTC
>TRBJ1-6|NA|TRBV19|few
CASSIGASGPLHF
TGTGCCAGTAGTATCGGGGCGAGCGGACCCCTCCACTTT
>TRBJ2-5|NA|TRBV18|NA
CASSPGSRGETQYF
TGTGCCAGCTCACCAGGTAGCAGGGGAGAGACCCAGTACTTC
>TRBJ2-7|TRBD1|TRBV4-3|few
CASSQAGTAPYEQYF
TGCGCCAGCAGCCAAGCCGGGACAGCGCCCTACGAGCAGTACTTC
>TRBJ1-1|TRBD1|TRBV10-3|NA
CAISESRTGARNTEAFF
TGTGCCATCAGTGAGAGTAGGACAGGGGCGAGAAACACTGAAGCTTTCTTT
>TRBJ1-5|TRBD1|TRBV6-1|NA
CASSFGTGDHQPQHF
TGTGCCAGCAGTTTCGGGACAGGAGACCATCAGCCCCAGCATTTT
>TRBJ2-7|TRBD2|TRBV20-1|NA
CSARETSGTYEQYF
TGCAGTGCCAGAGAGACTAGCGGGACCTACGAGCAGTACTTC
>TRBJ1-1|NA|TRBV5-1|NA
CASSRQVMSTEAFF
TGCGCCAGCAGCCGACAGGTAATGAGCACTGAAGCTTTCTTT
>TRBJ2-6|NA|TRBV20-1|NA
CSAFQSSGANVLTF
TGCAGTGCTTTTCAAAGCTCTGGGGCCAACGTCCTGACTTTC
>TRBJ2-2|TRBD2|TRBV7-9|NA
CASSLYGGGANTGELFF
TGTGCCAGCAGCCTCTACGGCGGGGGTGCGAACACCGGGGAGCTGTTTTTT
>TRBJ1-1|NA|TRBV30|NA
CAWRGPLGTEAFF
TGTGCCTGGAGGGGGCCTTTAGGCACTGAAGCTTTCTTT
>TRBJ1-4|NA|TRBV20-1|few
CSARVQGHEKLFF
TGCAGTGCTAGAGTTCAGGGGCATGAAAAACTGTTTTTT
>TRBJ2-3|TRBD1|TRBV7-2|NA
CASRTHGQGLDTQYF
TGTGCCAGCAGGACTCACGGACAGGGGTTAGATACGCAGTATTTT
>TRBJ2-1|TRBD2|TRBV24-1|few
CATSDRLAGAYNEQFF
TGTGCCACCAGTGATAGACTAGCGGGAGCCTACAATGAGCAGTTCTTC
>TRBJ2-5|NA|TRBV4-3|few
CASSQQTSHGYNEQYF
TGCGCCAGCAGCCAGCAAACTAGCCATGGTTACAATGAGCAGTACTTC
>TRBJ1-5|NA|TRBV28|NA
CASSFLARLSNQPQHF
TGTGCCAGCAGTTTCCTAGCGAGATTAAGCAATCAGCCCCAGCATTTT
>TRBJ2-7|NA|TRBV14|NA
CASSQADGPEQYF
TGTGCCAGCAGCCAGGCGGATGGGCCCGAGCAGTACTTC
>TRBJ1-4|NA|TRBV7-9|NA
CASSSGDGNEKLFF
TGTGCCAGCAGCTCGGGGGACGGTAATGAAAAACTGTTTTTT
>TRBJ2-1|NA|TRBV24-1|few
CATSSRERRHEQFF
TGTGCCACCAGTAGCCGGGAGCGGAGGCATGAGCAGTTCTTC
>TRBJ1-5|NA|TRBV4-2|few
CASSSLAGTGNQPQHF
TGTGCCAGCAGCTCCTTGGCGGGGACGGGCAATCAGCCCCAGCATTTT
>TRBJ2-5|NA|TRBV11-2|few
CASSSQLRAAQETQYF
TGTGCCAGCAGCTCCCAACTGAGGGCGGCACAGGAGACCCAGTACTTC
>TRBJ1-2|TRBD1|TRBV6-5|once
CASGTGGFYGYTF
TGTGCCAGCGGGACAGGGGGCTTCTATGGCTACACCTTC
>TRBJ2-7|TRBD1|TRBV27|few
CASSATGGPTYEQYF
TGTGCCAGCAGTGCGACAGGGGGCCCTACCTACGAGCAGTACTTC
>TRBJ1-1|TRBD1|TRBV7-9|NA
CASSLSWDSWQAFF
TGTGCCAGCAGCCTGAGCTGGGACAGCTGGCAAGCTTTCTTT
>TRBJ1-4|TRBD1|TRBV4-3|NA
CASSQDRGTGNEKLFF
TGCGCCAGCAGCCAAGATAGGGGGACAGGGAATGAAAAACTGTTTTTT
>TRBJ2-7|NA|TRBV5-6|NA
CASSGKGGTYEQYF
TGTGCCAGCAGCGGAAAGGGGGGCACCTACGAGCAGTACTTC